This T cell receptor beta chain was identified in a study of T cell responses to AZD1222 COVID-19 vaccine. The study's findings and limits: Only six people who got AZD1222 tested seropositive at baseline. Mostly white British, mostly female donors; authors suggested clonal diversity may be underestimated.

Some clones are missing from TCRdb's copy, which holds only in-frame ones; the method was immunoSEQ multiplex PCR. The data contain 200,000 or so clones, about 92% of them seen just once; the ten biggest clones take up about 9.4%. A note on this clone: Its antigen is undetermined.

This receptor was identified in an adult in good health. The specimen comprised peripheral blood, sampled on day 0 of AZD1222 vaccination.

The CDR3 nucleotides are TGCGCCAGCAGCTTGGCCGGGAAAGGGGGCTATGGAAACACCATATATTTT. It encodes CASSLAGKGGYGNTIYF. The rearrangement uses TRBV5-1 and TRBJ1-3, with TRBD1 matching over 7 bases. CDR3 size: 17 residues. CDR1 and CDR2 (germline): SGHRS, YFSETQ. Germline trimming cut 0 bases from V and 3 bases from J; bases unmatched to any gene: 9.